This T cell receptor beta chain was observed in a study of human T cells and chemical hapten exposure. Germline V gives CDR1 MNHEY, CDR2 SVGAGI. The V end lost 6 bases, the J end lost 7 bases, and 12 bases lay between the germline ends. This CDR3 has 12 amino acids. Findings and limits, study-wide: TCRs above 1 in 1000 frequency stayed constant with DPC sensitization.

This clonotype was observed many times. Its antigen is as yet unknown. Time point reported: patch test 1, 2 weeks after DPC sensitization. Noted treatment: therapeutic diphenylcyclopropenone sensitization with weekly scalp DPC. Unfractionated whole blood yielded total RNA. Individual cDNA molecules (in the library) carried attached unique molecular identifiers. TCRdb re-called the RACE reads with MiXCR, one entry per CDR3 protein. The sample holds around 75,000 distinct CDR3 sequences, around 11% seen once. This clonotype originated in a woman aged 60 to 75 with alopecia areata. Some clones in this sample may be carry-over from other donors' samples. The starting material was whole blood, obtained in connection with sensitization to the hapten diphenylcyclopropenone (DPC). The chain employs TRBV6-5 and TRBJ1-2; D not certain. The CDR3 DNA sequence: TGTGCCAGCAGGAAAAGGGAGGCTGGCTACACCTTC. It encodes CASRKREAGYTF.